What follows is one T cell receptor beta chain and its context. No antigen is known for it. V lost 8 bases to trimming and J lost 4 bases, with 17 bases between them. Germline values: CDR1 MNHEY, CDR2 SVGAGI. The CDR3 length is 14 residues. This sample stems from a study of siplizumab effects on memory and regulatory T cells. Assaying covered 100,000 or so TCR templates per sample. Data came from immunoSEQ multiplex PCR; TCRdb stores just in-frame clones and leaves some out. Among roughly 100,000 clones listed, about 93% were seen once. Regarding the study as a whole: Unstimulated subset assignment was obtained for only a minor fraction of alloreactive clones. Proliferating siplizumab-culture Treg suppressive function went unconfirmed.

The receptor's source is a human donor in good health. The sample taken for sequencing was Tregs sorted from blood. The V gene is TRBV6-5, the J gene TRBJ1-2; the D gene is possibly TRBD1 (5 bases). CDR3 sequence reads: CASLPGGSTYGYTF. In DNA, the CDR3 is TGTGCCAGCCTCCCCGGGGGGTCCACCTATGGCTACACCTTC.